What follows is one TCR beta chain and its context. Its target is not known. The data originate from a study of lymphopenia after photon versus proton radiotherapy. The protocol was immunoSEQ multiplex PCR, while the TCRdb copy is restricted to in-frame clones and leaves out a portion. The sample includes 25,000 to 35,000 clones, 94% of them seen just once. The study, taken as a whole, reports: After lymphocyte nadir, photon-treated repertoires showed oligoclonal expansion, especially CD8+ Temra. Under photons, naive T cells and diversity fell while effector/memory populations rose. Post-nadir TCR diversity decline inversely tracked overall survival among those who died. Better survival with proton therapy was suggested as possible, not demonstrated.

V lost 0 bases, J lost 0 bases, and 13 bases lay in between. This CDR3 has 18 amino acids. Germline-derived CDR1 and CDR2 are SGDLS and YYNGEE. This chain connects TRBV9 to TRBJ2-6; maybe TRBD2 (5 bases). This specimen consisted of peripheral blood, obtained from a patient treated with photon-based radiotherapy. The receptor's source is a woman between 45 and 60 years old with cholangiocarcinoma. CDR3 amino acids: CASSVDPRGYSGANVLTF. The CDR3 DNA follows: TGTGCCAGCAGCGTAGACCCACGAGGGTACTCTGGGGCCAACGTCCTGACTTTC.